The TCR beta chain described here comes from a study of OX40 agonist ivuxolimab in advanced cancers. The wider study: Partial responses occurred in three patients (one hepatocellular carcinoma, two cutaneous melanoma). Study observations and caveats: Expanded clones belonging to CD8+ T cells outnumbered, on average, those of CD4+.

The length of the CDR3 is 16 residues. Germline V gives CDR1 MGHRA, CDR2 YSYEKL. V was clipped by 0 bases and J by 6 bases; unmatched bases: 9. Repertoires were generated with immunoSEQ multiplex PCR, while TCRdb's copy carries only in-frame clones and drops some. The sample records 40,000 or so clones, approximately 88% being singletons. This clone was counted once. Its antigen is as yet unknown. The V call is TRBV4-1, the J call TRBJ1-1, with 8 bases fitting TRBD1. The TCR comes from an adult with an advanced solid tumor such as melanoma, head and neck, liver or kidney cancer. The sequencing used CD4+ or CD8+ T cells sorted from blood, collected in a trial of the OX40 agonist ivuxolimab. CDR3 sequence: CASSQDSGQGSPEAFF. CDR3 DNA sequence: TGCGCCAGCAGCCAAGATTCAGGACAGGGTAGCCCTGAAGCTTTCTTT.